The entry that follows covers one T cell receptor (beta chain) sequence. Original processing notes: Reference gene primers were amplified, and this amplification served to estimate nucleated cell counts. This table comes from immunoSEQ multiplex PCR, and its TCRdb copy is limited to in-frame clones, with some not included. For V, J and clone size, that table is used; D and trimming come from the DNA. The sample has 150,000 to 200,000 clones, around 74% seen once. The CDR3 is made up of 13 amino acids. Trimming took 5 bases from V and 2 from J, leaving 10 bases between them. Germline V lookup: CDR1 MNHEY, CDR2 SVGEGT. The data were taken from a study of blood T cell repertoires in COVID-19. On the study more broadly: Samples of COVID-19 (acute and convalescent) were obtained from the United States, Italy and Spain. T cells, B-cell-depleted T cells, or PBMCs supplied cDNA or gDNA.

The gene calls are TRBV6-2 or TRBV6-3 and TRBJ2-7; D possibly corresponds to TRBD2 (5 bases). Sequenced input: peripheral blood. This clonotype was obtained from a woman older than 75 with acute or convalescent COVID-19. As DNA, the CDR3 is TGTGCCAGCAGTGCGGGTGGGCCCTACGAGCAGTACTTC. Translating it yields CASSAGGPYEQYF.